The T cell receptor (beta chain) described here comes from a study of blood T cells in healthy people across ages. Alongside a J-beta primer mix, a sample-barcoded 5' primer served in a second PCR lasting about 7 to 11 cycles. TCRdb re-analysed the 5' RACE reads in MiXCR, keeping a single row per CDR3 protein. Of around 990,000 distinct CDR3 sequences listed, approximately 38% were seen once; the top ten hold about 12%. Germline assignment: CDR1 SEHNR and CDR2 FQNEAQ (reference sequence). V lost 5 bases and J lost 6, with 11 bases in between. The CDR3 contains 13 residues. The authors isolated at least 6 million PBMCs per sample.

Sequences were obtained from blood. The source of this sequence is a young man in good health. The rearrangement uses TRBV7-9 and TRBJ1-5, with a tentative D call TRBD1 (5 bases). The CDR3 here is CASSRGDVQPQHF. As DNA, the CDR3 is TGTGCCAGCAGCAGAGGGGACGTTCAGCCCCAGCATTTT. The variable domain in full, completed from reference TRBV7-9 and TRBJ1-5, reads DTGVSQNPRHKITKRGQNVTFRCDPISEHNRLYWYRQTLGQGPEFLTYFQNEAQLEKSRLLSDRFSAERPKGSFSTLEIQRTEQGDSAMYLCASSRGDVQPQHFGDGTRLSIL.